Listed below are T cell receptor beta chains from one sample, sequenced in a study of blood T cell repertoires in COVID-19. Profiled with immunoSEQ multiplex PCR; TCRdb holds only in-frame clones, not every one. The sample includes about 480,000 clones, approximately 87% of them seen just once. Material for sequencing was PBMCs or T cells enriched from blood (not recorded which). The source is a middle-aged woman who had recovered from COVID-19. Both conserved end residues are part of each CDR3. The order of the fields is J gene, V gene, clone size, D gene, CDR3 length, CDR3 DNA, CDR3 protein. The D gene is left open where the match is weak. Size is stated for part of the rows, as once, few or many counts, or as a class when the clone is expanded.

TRBJ1-6	TRBV3-1/TRBV3-2	-	-	11	TGTGCCAGCAGCCAGCGGTCACCCCTCCACTTT	CASSQRSPLHF
TRBJ2-2	TRBV3-1/TRBV3-2	-	-	13	TGTGCCAGCAACAGGGGGGGTACCGGGGAGCTGTTTTTT	CASNRGGTGELFF
TRBJ2-7	TRBV5-1	-	-	14	TGCGCCAGCAGCTGGGGAGTAGCCGACTACGAGCAGTACTTC	CASSWGVADYEQYF
TRBJ2-1	TRBV24-1	-	-	14	TGTGCCACCTTGGGGGTCCTCAGGGGTGGTGAGCAGTTCTTC	CATLGVLRGGEQFF
TRBJ1-6	TRBV4-3	once	-	17	TGCGCCAGCAGCCAAGGGCTCCGACAGTTGGTTGGATCACCCCTCCACTTT	CASSQGLRQLVGSPLHF
TRBJ1-2	TRBV13	-	-	18	TGTGCCAGCAGCTTAAGTATGTTCCGGTCAGGGTCACACTATGGCTACACCTTC	CASSLSMFRSGSHYGYTF
TRBJ1-1	TRBV7-9	-	-	13	TGTGCCAGCAGCCCCACAGAATATTATGAAGCTTTCTTT	CASSPTEYYEAFF
TRBJ1-2	TRBV2	once	TRBD1	14	TGTGCCAGCAGTGAGTCCTGGACAGGGAATGGCTACACCTTC	CASSESWTGNGYTF
TRBJ1-1	TRBV14	-	-	13	TGTGCCAGCAGCCAAGACCTAGAAGGTGAAGCTTTCTTT	CASSQDLEGEAFF
TRBJ1-4	TRBV14	-	-	13	TGTGCCAGCAGCCGGGGACTTCGAGAAAAACTGTTTTTT	CASSRGLREKLFF
TRBJ2-2	TRBV6-2/TRBV6-3	-	-	15	TGTGCCAGCAGTAGCGTTGGTTCGAACACCGGGGAGCTGTTTTTT	CASSSVGSNTGELFF
TRBJ2-5	TRBV5-1	few	-	14	TGCGCCAGCAGCTTTTCTCGGACAGAGCAGACCCAGTACTTC	CASSFSRTEQTQYF
TRBJ1-2	TRBV12-3/TRBV12-4	-	-	13	TGTGCCAGCAGTTTAGCCCCTCTCTATGGCTACACCTTC	CASSLAPLYGYTF
TRBJ1-1	TRBV24-1	-	-	13	TGTGCCACCAGTGAACGACACCACACTGAAGCTTTCTTT	CATSERHHTEAFF
TRBJ2-4	TRBV2	-	TRBD1	14	TGTGCCAGCAAACCGACAGGGGTCAAAAACATTCAGTACTTC	CASKPTGVKNIQYF
TRBJ2-6	TRBV24-1	-	TRBD1	17	TGTGCCACCAGTGATTACAGGGGGCCCTCTGGGGCCAACGTCCTGACTTTC	CATSDYRGPSGANVLTF
TRBJ2-7	TRBV6-2/TRBV6-3	-	TRBD2	18	TGTGCCAGCAGTTACACAGGGACTAGCGGGCCCGGTTACTACGAGCAGTACTTC	CASSYTGTSGPGYYEQYF
TRBJ2-1	TRBV7-2	-	TRBD2	16	TGTGCCAGCAGCAGCTCCGGGACTAGCGGTTACAATGAGCAGTTCTTC	CASSSSGTSGYNEQFF
TRBJ1-1	TRBV6-5	-	-	14	TGTGCCAGCAGTCCTGGGACACCGAACACTGAAGCTTTCTTT	CASSPGTPNTEAFF
TRBJ2-5	TRBV28	-	-	14	TGTGCCAGCAGTTTACCGGGCGCGGGAGAGACCCAGTACTTC	CASSLPGAGETQYF